The rows below give T cell receptor beta chains drawn from one sample of a study of T-cell memory formation after mild COVID-19. TCRdb reanalysed the 5' RACE reads using MiXCR and keeps one entry per CDR3 protein. The table has roughly 610,000 distinct CDR3 sequences, around 15% seen once. The sequenced sample consisted of PBMCs or a T cell subset sorted from them (not recorded which). All receptors come from an adult woman who had mild COVID-19 (a few samples of this study predate the infection). Cell type and time point are not known. Both conserved end residues are part of each CDR3. D genes are given only for firm matches. The size entry is marked missing in some rows and otherwise reads once, few, many or a size class.

>TRBD2|TRBV15|TRBJ2-2|many
CATSSSGGVFFSGELFF
TGTGCCACCAGCAGTAGCGGGGGCGTTTTTTTTAGCGGGGAGCTGTTTTTT
>TRBD2|TRBV10-3|TRBJ2-7|.
CAISESREWSYEQYF
TGTGCCATCAGTGAGTCGCGGGAGTGGTCCTACGAGCAGTACTTC
>.|TRBV12-3/TRBV12-4|TRBJ2-7|few
CASSSLAAYEQYF
TGTGCCAGCAGTTCACTAGCTGCCTACGAGCAGTACTTC
>.|TRBV7-9|TRBJ2-6|few
CASFDATSSGANVLTF
TGTGCCAGTTTTGACGCCACCAGCTCTGGGGCCAACGTCCTGACTTTC
>.|TRBV5-4|TRBJ2-2|.
CASSQRGLTGNTGELFF
TGTGCCAGCAGCCAAAGAGGACTGACAGGGAACACCGGGGAGCTGTTTTTT
>.|TRBV7-9|TRBJ1-1|few
CATSSGLYTEAFF
TGTGCCACCTCCTCAGGGTTGTACACTGAAGCTTTCTTT
>TRBD2|TRBV30|TRBJ2-7|few
CAWSVGLAGVEQYF
TGTGCCTGGAGTGTTGGACTAGCGGGAGTCGAGCAGTACTTC
>.|TRBV4-1|TRBJ1-5|once
CASSQGVGDQPQHF
TGCGCCAGCAGCCAAGGGGTCGGGGATCAGCCCCAGCATTTT
>.|TRBV7-9|TRBJ2-3|.
CASSLGRGFGQRVNPHTDTQYF
TGTGCCAGCAGCTTAGGGAGAGGATTCGGCCAGCGGGTTAACCCTCACACAGATACGCAGTATTTT
>.|TRBV12-3/TRBV12-4|TRBJ2-1|many
CASSFQGSSYNEQFF
TGTGCCAGCAGCTTCCAAGGGAGCTCCTACAATGAGCAGTTCTTC
>.|TRBV10-3|TRBJ2-6|.
CAISVTGNSGANVLTF
TGTGCCATCAGCGTAACAGGGAACTCTGGGGCCAACGTCCTGACTTTC
>.|TRBV27|TRBJ1-1|.
CASSLRVADTEAFF
TGTGCCAGCAGTTTAAGGGTGGCGGACACTGAAGCTTTCTTT
>TRBD1|TRBV9|TRBJ1-2|.
CASSSGTGLYGYTF
TGTGCCAGCAGCTCAGGGACAGGGTTATATGGCTACACCTTC
>TRBD1|TRBV15|TRBJ2-3|.
CATSRPLGTGETDTQYF
TGTGCCACCAGCAGACCTCTTGGGACAGGGGAGACAGATACGCAGTATTTT
>TRBD2|TRBV3-1|TRBJ2-5|.
CASSLPRTSEETQYF
TGTGCCAGCAGCCTCCCCCGGACTAGTGAAGAGACCCAGTACTTC
>.|TRBV20-1|TRBJ2-7|.
CSAHRGYEQYF
TGCAGTGCACACCGGGGCTACGAGCAGTACTTC
>TRBD2|TRBV9|TRBJ2-1|few
CASSVTSGGSIEQFF
TGTGCCAGCAGCGTAACTAGCGGGGGGTCTATTGAGCAGTTCTTC
>.|TRBV20-1|TRBJ2-1|few
CSAGGRQALGSYNEQFF
TGCAGTGCTGGAGGAAGACAGGCCCTAGGGTCCTACAATGAGCAGTTCTTC
>.|TRBV27|TRBJ2-4|.
CASSPNRVGKNIQYF
TGTGCCAGCAGTCCAAACAGGGTGGGCAAAAACATTCAGTACTTC
>.|TRBV27|TRBJ2-1|.
CASSILGGPDNEQFF
TGTGCCAGCAGTATACTTGGTGGACCGGACAATGAGCAGTTCTTC
>TRBD2|TRBV20-1|TRBJ2-1|few
CSAGGGRAWSYNEQFF
TGCAGTGCGGGGGGCGGGAGGGCCTGGTCCTACAATGAGCAGTTCTTC
>TRBD2|TRBV7-8|TRBJ2-7|.
CASSQSGIFEQYF
TGTGCCAGCAGCCAGAGCGGGATCTTTGAGCAGTACTTC
>TRBD2|TRBV24-1|TRBJ2-3|few
CATSPRTRRARDTQYF
TGTGCCACCAGCCCCAGGACTAGGAGGGCGAGAGATACGCAGTATTTT
>.|TRBV29-1|TRBJ2-5|.
CSVDILGQETQYF
TGCAGCGTTGACATTCTAGGTCAAGAGACCCAGTACTTC
>TRBD1|TRBV27|TRBJ2-7|.
CASSLGQYGTYEQYF
TGTGCCAGCAGTTTGGGACAGTATGGCACCTACGAGCAGTACTTC
>.|TRBV12-3/TRBV12-4|TRBJ2-7|.
CASSSQRTGGEKQYF
TGTGCCAGCAGCTCCCAACGGACTGGGGGAGAAAAGCAGTACTTC
>TRBD2|TRBV5-5|TRBJ2-1|.
CASIDRKGLAGSYNEQFF
TGTGCCAGCATCGACCGAAAAGGACTAGCGGGCTCCTACAATGAGCAGTTCTTC
>.|TRBV6-2/TRBV6-3|TRBJ1-1|.
CASSQQDEAFF
TGTGCCAGCAGTCAACAAGACGAAGCTTTCTTT
>.|TRBV24-1|TRBJ2-3|few
CATQGQVTDTQYF
TGTGCCACCCAGGGCCAGGTCACAGATACGCAGTATTTT
>.|TRBV6-5|TRBJ2-5|.
CASSYSTGYVQETQYF
TGTGCCAGCAGTTACTCGACAGGATACGTTCAAGAGACCCAGTACTTC
>TRBD1|TRBV15|TRBJ2-7|many
CATSSGDRASYEQYF
TGTGCCACCAGCAGCGGGGACAGGGCCTCCTACGAGCAGTACTTC
>TRBD1|TRBV18|TRBJ2-7|few
CASSPTRQGANEQYF
TGTGCCAGCTCACCTACAAGACAGGGGGCCAACGAGCAGTACTTC
>TRBD1|TRBV30|TRBJ1-5|.
CAWSGGQGFVQPQHF
TGTGCCTGGAGTGGGGGACAGGGCTTCGTTCAGCCCCAGCATTTT
>TRBD2|TRBV20-1|TRBJ2-3|few
CSAYGTTAGATDTQYF
TGCAGTGCCTATGGGACTACAGCGGGAGCGACAGATACGCAGTATTTT
>TRBD1|TRBV7-8|TRBJ1-1|.
CASSLTGVTNTEAFF
TGTGCCAGCAGCTTAACAGGGGTAACGAACACTGAAGCTTTCTTT
>.|TRBV4-1|TRBJ2-7|few
CASSQGVGGVGEQYF
TGCGCCAGCAGCCAAGGAGTAGGTGGCGTGGGCGAGCAGTACTTC
>TRBD2|TRBV7-3|TRBJ2-1|few
CASSQLLAGYNEQFF
TGTGCCAGCAGCCAACTGCTAGCGGGGTACAATGAGCAGTTCTTC
>.|TRBV7-9|TRBJ1-6|.
CASSSRDAYNSPLHF
TGTGCCAGCAGCTCCCGGGACGCCTATAATTCACCCCTCCACTTT
>TRBD1|TRBV4-2|TRBJ1-6|few
CASSQDNSRGHSPLHF
TGTGCCAGCAGCCAAGATAACAGCAGGGGGCATTCACCCCTCCACTTT
>TRBD1|TRBV5-1|TRBJ1-2|few
CASSSGQAIYGYTF
TGCGCCAGCAGCTCAGGACAGGCGATATATGGCTACACCTTC
>TRBD1|TRBV27|TRBJ1-2|.
CASGTGQGADGYTF
TGTGCCAGCGGCACGGGACAGGGGGCGGATGGCTACACCTTC
>TRBD2|TRBV5-6|TRBJ2-7|many
CASSLGAVPSGQYF
TGTGCCAGCAGCTTGGGTGCAGTCCCTAGCGGGCAGTACTTC
>TRBD2|TRBV7-9|TRBJ2-1|.
CASSSPGLAVNEQFF
TGTGCCAGCAGCTCTCCCGGACTAGCGGTTAATGAGCAGTTCTTC
>.|TRBV29-1|TRBJ2-7|.
CSVEEANRQYF
TGCAGCGTTGAAGAGGCCAATAGGCAGTACTTC
>.|TRBV7-9|TRBJ2-3|few
CASTPGGRPDTQYF
TGTGCCAGCACCCCAGGGGGGCGCCCAGATACGCAGTATTTT
>TRBD2|TRBV7-3|TRBJ2-7|.
CASSASAGTAEQYF
TGTGCCAGCTCAGCCTCAGCGGGAACAGCCGAGCAGTACTTC